This T cell receptor (beta chain) was documented in a study of beta chain features in type 1 diabetes. Study-wide results and limits: Shorter templates might be favored by PCR, equally in patients and controls.

Regarding this clone: Its antigen is not identified.

The isolated RNA, all of it, was reverse transcribed, so expressed TCRB transcripts were what got sequenced. The read count averaged about 3.57 million across naive, central memory and regulatory T cell samples. Repertoires were generated with immunoSEQ multiplex PCR, while TCRdb's copy carries only in-frame clones and drops some. The table has under 950,000 clones, about 17% seen once. CDR1 is LNHDA, CDR2 SQIVND, per germline (reference sequence). V lost 4 bases, J lost 1 base, and 10 bases stayed unmatched. The CDR3 is 18 amino acids. Material for sequencing was naive CD4+ T cells from blood. This receptor was identified in a woman aged 18-35 years in good health. This chain joins TRBV19 and TRBJ2-2; 9 bases line up with TRBD2. CDR3 coding DNA: TGTGCCAGTAGTAAACTGGGTCCAGCGGGGGGGAACACCGGGGAGCTGTTTTTT. Amino acid sequence: CASSKLGPAGGNTGELFF.